This T cell receptor (beta chain) was obtained from a study of blood T cell repertoires in COVID-19. Study-level information: Samples came from the United States, Italy and Spain, spanning acute and convalescent COVID-19.

As processed by the authors: The authors estimated nucleated cell counts from reference gene primer amplification. Sequencing was performed with immunoSEQ multiplex PCR; in TCRdb, only in-frame clones are kept and a portion is missing. For V, J and clone size, that table is used; D and trimming come from the DNA. In the table there are some 180,000 clones, around 87% of which are singletons. This clone was seen a handful of times. The TCR comes from a man aged 50-60 years with acute or convalescent COVID-19. Sequenced input: peripheral blood.

The CDR3 DNA is TGTGCCAGTAGTATTGGGCGGGGGCCCTGGAATGAGCAGTTCTTC. Its translation: CASSIGRGPWNEQFF. This sequence joins TRBV19 and TRBJ2-1; weak D call: TRBD2 (7 bases). The germline V gene has CDR1 LNHDA and CDR2 SQIVND (reference sequence). The germline V and J ends were trimmed by 3 bases and 7 bases, with 16 bases remaining between them. The CDR3 is 15 residues long. Full variable domain (remainder filled in from reference TRBV19 and TRBJ2-1): DGGITQSPKYLFRKEGQNVTLSCEQNLNHDAMYWYRQDPGQGLRLIYYSQIVNDFQKGDIAEGYSVSREKKESFPLTVTSAQKNPTAFYLCASSIGRGPWNEQFFGPGTRLTVL.